The 2 T cell receptor beta chains presented below share a single source sample, sequenced in a study of T cell clusters in autoimmune cytopenias. Each sample's input was approximately 0.25 ug genomic DNA, 40,000 or so genome equivalents. TRB was amplified by touch-down multiplex PCR, primer pools A and B combined. TCRdb reprocessed the multiplex PCR reads, keeping one entry per CDR3 protein, no DNA. The sample table includes 8,000 to 9,500 distinct CDR3 sequences. Sequencing was carried out using peripheral blood. The receptors come from a human donor with an autoimmune cytopenia or autoimmune hepatitis (not recorded which).

This clonotype is deemed medium-sized by its frequency. This chain joins TRBV6-5 and TRBJ1-4; TCRdb's D gene call, TRBD1, goes unchecked for lack of DNA. The CDR3 runs to 14 residues. In germline, CDR1 is MNHEY, CDR2 SVGAGI. The CDR3 loop is CASSSGAGYEKLFF.

This chain links TRBV6-1 with TRBJ1-1; without DNA, the TCRdb call of TRBD1 cannot be checked. Germline-derived CDR1 and CDR2 are MNHNS and SASEGT. This CDR3 has 13 amino acids. CDR3 in amino acids: CASSWDRDTEAFF.